This T cell receptor beta chain was retrieved from a study of OX40 agonist ivuxolimab in advanced cancers. Study details: The drug used for patients, ivuxolimab, was an agonistic anti-OX40 (CD134) antibody. Dose-escalation patients had hepatocellular carcinoma, melanoma, renal cell or head and neck cancer. Study-wide results and limits: In CD8+ T cells, expanded clones were on average more numerous than in CD4+. With doses of 0.1 to 3.0 mg/kg, CD4+ and CD8+ blood T cells had undergone clonal expansion by week 6.

The method was immunoSEQ multiplex PCR; TCRdb's version includes in-frame clones alone and lacks a portion of them. The table has approximately 67,000 clones, around 90% seen once. A word on this clone: Its antigen is unknown.

V lost 3 bases and J lost 7, with 13 bases in between. Germline V lookup: CDR1 SNHLY, CDR2 FYNNEI. The CDR3 runs to 14 residues. The receptor was isolated from an adult with an advanced solid tumor such as melanoma, head and neck, liver or kidney cancer. Sequences were derived from CD4+ or CD8+ T cells sorted from blood, sampled in a trial of the OX40 agonist ivuxolimab. V usage is TRBV2 and J usage is TRBJ1-5; D gene uncertain. CDR3 region: CASSDEVVRQPQHF. The DNA of the CDR3 is TGTGCCAGCAGTGACGAGGTCGTGCGGCAGCCCCAGCATTTT.